This TCR beta chain was identified in a study of CD8 T cells in ankylosing spondylitis. Study observations and caveats: Among TCR beta sequences, a motif of eight highly homologous variants appeared characteristic of ankylosing spondylitis blood.

Germline CDR1 and CDR2: DFQATT and SNEGSKA (reference sequence). This CDR3 has 12 amino acids. Trimming took off 5 bases at V and 2 bases at J, with 10 bases between the two ends. This clonotype was picked up a small number of times. The antigen is not known. From the 5' RACE reads, TCRdb called clonotypes with MiXCR, one entry per CDR3 protein. The data hold 250,000 or so distinct CDR3 sequences, with roughly 25% observed a single time. This receptor was identified in a male donor with ankylosing spondylitis or in good health (not recorded which). Source material: blood, either unsorted or a sorted T cell fraction (not recorded which). This chain links TRBV20-1 with TRBJ2-7; D gene uncertain. CDR3 region: CSALGRAYEQYF. The CDR3 DNA reads as TGCAGTGCTCTCGGACGGGCCTACGAGCAGTACTTC.